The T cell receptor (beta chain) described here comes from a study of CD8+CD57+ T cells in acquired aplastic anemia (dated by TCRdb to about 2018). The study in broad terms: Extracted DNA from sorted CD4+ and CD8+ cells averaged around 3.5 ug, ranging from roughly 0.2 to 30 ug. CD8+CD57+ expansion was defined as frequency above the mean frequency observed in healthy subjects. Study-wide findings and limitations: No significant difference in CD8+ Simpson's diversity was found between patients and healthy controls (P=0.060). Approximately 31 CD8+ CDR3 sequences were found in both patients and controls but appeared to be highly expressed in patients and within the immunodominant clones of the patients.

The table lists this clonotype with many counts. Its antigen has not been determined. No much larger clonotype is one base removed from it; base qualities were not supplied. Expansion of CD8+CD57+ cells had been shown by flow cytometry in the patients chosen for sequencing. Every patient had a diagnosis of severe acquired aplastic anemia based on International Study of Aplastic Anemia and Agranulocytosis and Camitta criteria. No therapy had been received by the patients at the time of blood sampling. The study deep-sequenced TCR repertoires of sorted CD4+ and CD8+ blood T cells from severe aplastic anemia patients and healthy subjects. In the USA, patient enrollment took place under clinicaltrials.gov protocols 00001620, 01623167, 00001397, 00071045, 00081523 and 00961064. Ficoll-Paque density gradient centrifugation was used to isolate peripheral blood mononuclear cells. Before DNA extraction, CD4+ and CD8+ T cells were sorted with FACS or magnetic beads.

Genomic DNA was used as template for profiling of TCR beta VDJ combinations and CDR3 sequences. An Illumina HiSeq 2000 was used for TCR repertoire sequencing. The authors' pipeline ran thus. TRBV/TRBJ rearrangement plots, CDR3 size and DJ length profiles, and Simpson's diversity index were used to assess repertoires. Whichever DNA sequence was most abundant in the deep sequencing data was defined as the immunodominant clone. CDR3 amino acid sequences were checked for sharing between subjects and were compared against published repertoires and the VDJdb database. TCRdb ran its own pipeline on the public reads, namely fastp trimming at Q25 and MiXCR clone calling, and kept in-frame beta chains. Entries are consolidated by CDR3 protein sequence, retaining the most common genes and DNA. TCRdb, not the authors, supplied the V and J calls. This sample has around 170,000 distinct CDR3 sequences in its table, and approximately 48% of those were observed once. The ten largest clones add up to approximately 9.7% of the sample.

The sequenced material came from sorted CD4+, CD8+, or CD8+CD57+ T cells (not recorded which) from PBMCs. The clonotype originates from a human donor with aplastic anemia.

CDR3 sequence: CSAERESGGEQYF. The DNA is as follows: TGCAGTGCCGAGCGGGAGAGCGGAGGGGAGCAGTACTTC. The rearranged segments are TRBV20-1 and TRBJ2-7; 8 of the junction bases match TRBD2. Spanning cysteine to phenylalanine, the CDR3 consists of 13 amino acids. The kept DNA is CDR3 alone, 39 bases in frame from the first base. CDR1 and CDR2 are drawn from the germline V gene (reference sequence): DFQATT, SNEGSKA. Germline trimming amounts to 6 bases on V and 7 bases on J, with 11 as the count of junction bases outside the gene matches.